This is a list of T cell receptor beta chains from one sample in a study of T-cell reconstitution after alpha-beta-depleted transplantation in children. TCRdb processed the PCR reads anew with MiXCR; each CDR3 protein has one entry. The sample consists of some 120,000 distinct CDR3 sequences, 10% to 13% of them appearing once. Here the sequenced sample was PBMCs, taken before TCRalphabeta/CD19-depleted stem cell transplant. The source is a boy between 2 and 10 years old with acute lymphoblastic leukemia, due to receive a stem cell transplant. The CDR3 runs from the conserved cysteine through the conserved F or W. D genes are given only for firm matches. Only some rows state a clone size, as once, few, many or a class for expanded clones.

clone size: many; D gene: -; V gene: TRBV20-1; J gene: TRBJ2-5; CDR3 protein: CSARVPRQIEETQYF; CDR3 DNA: TGCAGTGCTAGAGTCCCCAGACAGATAGAAGAGACCCAGTACTTC
clone size: few; D gene: -; V gene: TRBV24-1; J gene: TRBJ2-5; CDR3 protein: CATSDPPHKTQYF; CDR3 DNA: TGTGCCACCAGTGATCCACCGCATAAGACCCAGTACTTC
clone size: -; D gene: -; V gene: TRBV28; J gene: TRBJ1-1; CDR3 protein: CASSRGANTEAFF; CDR3 DNA: TGTGCCAGCAGCCGGGGGGCCAACACTGAAGCTTTCTTT
clone size: -; D gene: -; V gene: TRBV5-1; J gene: TRBJ2-6; CDR3 protein: CASSLGALASSGANVLTF; CDR3 DNA: TGCGCCAGCAGCTTGGGGGCGCTAGCCAGCTCTGGGGCCAACGTCCTGACTTTC
clone size: -; D gene: -; V gene: TRBV28; J gene: TRBJ1-1; CDR3 protein: CASRRVEAFF; CDR3 DNA: TGTGCCAGCAGGAGGGTTGAAGCTTTCTTT
clone size: many; D gene: -; V gene: TRBV29-1; J gene: TRBJ2-1; CDR3 protein: CSVVWDINEQFF; CDR3 DNA: TGCAGCGTTGTTTGGGACATCAATGAGCAGTTCTTC
clone size: -; D gene: TRBD1; V gene: TRBV18; J gene: TRBJ2-5; CDR3 protein: CASSPNRGRGETQYF; CDR3 DNA: TGTGCCAGCTCACCAAACAGGGGGCGTGGAGAGACCCAGTACTTC
clone size: -; D gene: -; V gene: TRBV28; J gene: TRBJ1-1; CDR3 protein: CASSWGWGPEAFF; CDR3 DNA: TGTGCCAGCAGTTGGGGTTGGGGACCTGAAGCTTTCTTT
clone size: -; D gene: -; V gene: TRBV7-8; J gene: TRBJ1-1; CDR3 protein: CASSPNNDPLEAFF; CDR3 DNA: TGTGCCAGCAGCCCCAACAACGATCCCCTTGAAGCTTTCTTT
clone size: -; D gene: -; V gene: TRBV6-2/TRBV6-3; J gene: TRBJ2-4; CDR3 protein: CASSRDRNIQYF; CDR3 DNA: TGTGCCAGCAGTCGGGACCGAAACATTCAGTACTTC
clone size: many; D gene: -; V gene: TRBV5-1; J gene: TRBJ2-7; CDR3 protein: CASSRTIDTYEQYF; CDR3 DNA: TGCGCCAGCAGCCGGACAATCGATACCTACGAGCAGTACTTC
clone size: -; D gene: -; V gene: TRBV5-6; J gene: TRBJ2-7; CDR3 protein: CASSPGAFGEQYF; CDR3 DNA: TGTGCCAGCAGCCCCGGGGCATTTGGGGAGCAGTACTTC
clone size: few; D gene: TRBD1; V gene: TRBV7-8; J gene: TRBJ1-1; CDR3 protein: CASSPPGQGLLAFF; CDR3 DNA: TGTGCCAGCAGCCCCCCGGGACAGGGTCTTTTGGCTTTCTTT
clone size: -; D gene: -; V gene: TRBV5-7; J gene: TRBJ1-3; CDR3 protein: CASSFRGADSGNTIYF; CDR3 DNA: TGTGCCAGCAGCTTTCGGGGGGCCGACTCTGGAAACACCATATATTTT
clone size: -; D gene: -; V gene: TRBV5-1; J gene: TRBJ1-6; CDR3 protein: CASRTGTDNSPLHF; CDR3 DNA: TGCGCCAGCCGAACCGGGACGGATAATTCACCCCTCCACTTT
clone size: few; D gene: TRBD2; V gene: TRBV3-1; J gene: TRBJ2-7; CDR3 protein: CASSRGTSYEQYF; CDR3 DNA: TGTGCCAGCAGCCGGGGGACTAGCTACGAGCAGTACTTC
clone size: few; D gene: TRBD1; V gene: TRBV28; J gene: TRBJ2-1; CDR3 protein: CASTPRGQGAAEQFF; CDR3 DNA: TGTGCCAGCACCCCCAGGGGGCAAGGGGCCGCTGAGCAGTTCTTC
clone size: few; D gene: TRBD2; V gene: TRBV5-1; J gene: TRBJ2-1; CDR3 protein: CASSLEDGLAGARYNEQFF; CDR3 DNA: TGCGCCAGCAGCTTGGAGGATGGGCTAGCGGGAGCGCGGTACAATGAGCAGTTCTTC
clone size: many; D gene: -; V gene: TRBV12-3/TRBV12-4; J gene: TRBJ1-1; CDR3 protein: CASIPGTQNTEAFF; CDR3 DNA: TGTGCCAGCATCCCGGGGACCCAGAACACTGAAGCTTTCTTT
clone size: -; D gene: -; V gene: TRBV29-1; J gene: TRBJ2-3; CDR3 protein: CSVERTATDTQYF; CDR3 DNA: TGCAGCGTTGAGCGGACAGCCACAGATACGCAGTATTTT
clone size: many; D gene: TRBD2; V gene: TRBV4-2; J gene: TRBJ2-7; CDR3 protein: CASSQRLAGGLDPYEQYF; CDR3 DNA: TGTGCCAGCAGCCAACGGCTAGCGGGAGGGTTGGATCCCTACGAGCAGTACTTC
clone size: many; D gene: TRBD2; V gene: TRBV7-3; J gene: TRBJ2-5; CDR3 protein: CASSSRVAGHQETQYF; CDR3 DNA: TGTGCCAGCAGCTCCCGGGTAGCGGGCCACCAAGAGACCCAGTACTTC
clone size: many; D gene: TRBD1; V gene: TRBV12-3/TRBV12-4; J gene: TRBJ1-5; CDR3 protein: CASTGQGYQPQHF; CDR3 DNA: TGTGCCAGCACCGGACAGGGTTATCAGCCCCAGCATTTT
clone size: -; D gene: TRBD1; V gene: TRBV20-1; J gene: TRBJ1-1; CDR3 protein: CSATWTGGWTEAFF; CDR3 DNA: TGCAGTGCTACTTGGACAGGGGGCTGGACTGAAGCTTTCTTT
clone size: -; D gene: -; V gene: TRBV14; J gene: TRBJ2-2; CDR3 protein: CASSPFQTGELFF; CDR3 DNA: TGTGCCAGCAGCCCCTTTCAAACCGGGGAGCTGTTTTTT
clone size: -; D gene: TRBD2; V gene: TRBV5-1; J gene: TRBJ2-2; CDR3 protein: CASSLVTSGITGELFF; CDR3 DNA: TGCGCCAGCAGCTTGGTAACTAGCGGGATTACCGGGGAGCTGTTTTTT